The source of this T cell receptor (beta chain) is a study of vaccination effects on CD4 cells after COVID-19. The V segment lost 5 bases and the J segment 2 bases; nucleotides outside the gene matches: 4. The germline CDR1 and CDR2 sequences are WNHNN and SYGVQD (reference sequence). CDR3 length equals 14 residues. ViraFEST assay sequencing came after antigen-specific CD4+ T cells were expanded with viral peptide pools. The culture ran for 10 days, and then CD4+ T cells were isolated. BNT162b2 vaccine or mRNA-1273 vaccine was given to participants in two doses. Produced via immunoSEQ multiplex PCR; TCRdb's table is partial and in-frame only. Here the sample spans around 26,000 clones, 69% being singletons. This clone was seen a handful of times. Its antigen remains unidentified.

This material consisted of CD4+ T cells from PBMCs cultured with SARS-CoV-2 spike peptides, taken after COVID-19 vaccination. The chain uses TRBV10-1 and TRBJ2-7; TRBD1 matches at 9 bases. This TCR was recovered from a human donor who received a COVID-19 vaccine. In DNA, the CDR3 is TGCGCCAGCAGTCAATACAGGGGGCCCTACGAGCAGTACTTC. Its protein product is CASSQYRGPYEQYF.